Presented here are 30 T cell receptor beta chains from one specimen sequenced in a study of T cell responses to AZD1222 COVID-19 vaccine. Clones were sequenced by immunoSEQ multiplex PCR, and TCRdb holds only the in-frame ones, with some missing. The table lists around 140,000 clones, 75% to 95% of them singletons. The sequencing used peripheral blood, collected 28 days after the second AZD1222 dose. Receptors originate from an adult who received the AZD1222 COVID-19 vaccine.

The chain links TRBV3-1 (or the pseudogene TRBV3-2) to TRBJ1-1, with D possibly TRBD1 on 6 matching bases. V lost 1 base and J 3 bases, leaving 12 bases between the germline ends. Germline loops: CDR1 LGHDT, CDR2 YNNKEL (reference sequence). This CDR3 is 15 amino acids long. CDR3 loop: CASSQGAGADTEAFF. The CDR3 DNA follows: TGTGCCAGCAGCCAAGGAGCAGGGGCGGACACTGAAGCTTTCTTT.

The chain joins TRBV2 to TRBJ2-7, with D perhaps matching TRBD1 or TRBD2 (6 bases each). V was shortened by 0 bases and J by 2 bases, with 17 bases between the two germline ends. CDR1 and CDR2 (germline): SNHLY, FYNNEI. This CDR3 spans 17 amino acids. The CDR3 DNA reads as TGTGCCAGCAGTGAAGCGCTTCCATGGGGGGCGGCCTACGAGCAGTACGTC. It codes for CASSEALPWGAAYEQYV.

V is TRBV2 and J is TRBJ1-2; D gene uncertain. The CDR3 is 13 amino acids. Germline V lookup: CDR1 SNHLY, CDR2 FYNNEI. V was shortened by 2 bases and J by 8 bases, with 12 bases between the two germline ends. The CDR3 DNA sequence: TGTGCCAGCAGTGAACAGGCATCTGGCGGCTACACCTTC. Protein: CASSEQASGGYTF.

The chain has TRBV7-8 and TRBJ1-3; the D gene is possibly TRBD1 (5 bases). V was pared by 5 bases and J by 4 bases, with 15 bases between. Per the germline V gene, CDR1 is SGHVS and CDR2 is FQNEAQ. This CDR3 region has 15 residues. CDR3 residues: CASSTTWGIGNTIYF. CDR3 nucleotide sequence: TGTGCCAGCAGCACCACCTGGGGGATAGGAAACACCATATATTTT.

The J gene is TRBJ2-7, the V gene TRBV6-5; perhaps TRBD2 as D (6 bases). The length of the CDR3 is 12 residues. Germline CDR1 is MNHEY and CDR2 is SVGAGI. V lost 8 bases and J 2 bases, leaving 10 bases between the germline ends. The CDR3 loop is CASGTGAYEQYV. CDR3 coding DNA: TGTGCCAGCGGGACGGGGGCCTACGAGCAGTACGTC.

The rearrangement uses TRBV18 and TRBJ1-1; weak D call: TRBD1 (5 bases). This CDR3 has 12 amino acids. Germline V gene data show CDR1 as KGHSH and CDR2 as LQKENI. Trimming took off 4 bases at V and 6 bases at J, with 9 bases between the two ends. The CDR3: CASSQQGPEAFF. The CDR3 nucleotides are TGTGCCAGCTCACAGCAGGGTCCTGAAGCTTTCTTT.

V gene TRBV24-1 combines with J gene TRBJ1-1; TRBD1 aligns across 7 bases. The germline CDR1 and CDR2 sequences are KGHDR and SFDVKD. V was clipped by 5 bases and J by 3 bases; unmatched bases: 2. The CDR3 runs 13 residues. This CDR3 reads CATSAQGYTEAFF. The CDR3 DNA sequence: TGTGCCACCAGTGCACAGGGGTACACTGAAGCTTTCTTT.

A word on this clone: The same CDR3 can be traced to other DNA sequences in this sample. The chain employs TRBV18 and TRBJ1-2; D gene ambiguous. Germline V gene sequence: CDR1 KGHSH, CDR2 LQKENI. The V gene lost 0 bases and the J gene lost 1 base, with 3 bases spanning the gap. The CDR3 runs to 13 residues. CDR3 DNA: TGTGCCAGCTCACCACCCGGTAACTATGGCTACACCTTC. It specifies CASSPPGNYGYTF.

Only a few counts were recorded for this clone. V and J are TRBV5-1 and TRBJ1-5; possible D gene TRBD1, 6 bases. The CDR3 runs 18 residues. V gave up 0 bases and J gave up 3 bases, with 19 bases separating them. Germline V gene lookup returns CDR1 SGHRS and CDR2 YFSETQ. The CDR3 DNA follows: TGCGCCAGCAGCTTGGCGCCCACCGGGACAAAAGTCAATCAGCCCCAGCATTTT. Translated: CASSLAPTGTKVNQPQHF.

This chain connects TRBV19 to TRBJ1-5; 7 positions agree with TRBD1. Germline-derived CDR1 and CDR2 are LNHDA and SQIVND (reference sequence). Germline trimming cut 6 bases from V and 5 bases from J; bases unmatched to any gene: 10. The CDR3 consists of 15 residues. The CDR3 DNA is TGTGCCAGTAGGCCACAAGGGACAGCCCATCAGCCCCAGCATTTT. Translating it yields CASRPQGTAHQPQHF.

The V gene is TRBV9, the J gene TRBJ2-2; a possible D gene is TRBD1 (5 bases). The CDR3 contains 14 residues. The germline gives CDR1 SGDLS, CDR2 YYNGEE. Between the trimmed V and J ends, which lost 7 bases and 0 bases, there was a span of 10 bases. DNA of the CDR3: TGTGCCAGCGGGGCTCGGGCGAACACCGGGGAGCTGTTTTTT. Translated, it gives CASGARANTGELFF.

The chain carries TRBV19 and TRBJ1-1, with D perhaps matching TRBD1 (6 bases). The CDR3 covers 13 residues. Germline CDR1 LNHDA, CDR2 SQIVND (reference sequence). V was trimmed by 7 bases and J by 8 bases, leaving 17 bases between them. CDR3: CASTSRPQGEAFF. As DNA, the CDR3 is TGTGCCAGTACCAGCCGGCCCCAGGGGGAAGCTTTCTTT.

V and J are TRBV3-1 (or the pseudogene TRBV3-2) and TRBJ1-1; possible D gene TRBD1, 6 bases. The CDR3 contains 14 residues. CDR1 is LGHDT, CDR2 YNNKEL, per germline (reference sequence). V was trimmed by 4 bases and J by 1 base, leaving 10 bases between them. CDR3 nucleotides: TGTGCCAGCAGCCCCTGGACAGCGAACACTGAAGCTTTCTTT. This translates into CASSPWTANTEAFF.

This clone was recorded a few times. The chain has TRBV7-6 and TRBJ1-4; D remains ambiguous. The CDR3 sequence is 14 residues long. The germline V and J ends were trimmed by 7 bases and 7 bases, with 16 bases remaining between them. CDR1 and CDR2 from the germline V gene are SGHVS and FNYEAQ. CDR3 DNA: TGTGCCAGCACGCAACAGCTGTCCGGTGAAAAACTGTTTTTT. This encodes CASTQQLSGEKLFF.

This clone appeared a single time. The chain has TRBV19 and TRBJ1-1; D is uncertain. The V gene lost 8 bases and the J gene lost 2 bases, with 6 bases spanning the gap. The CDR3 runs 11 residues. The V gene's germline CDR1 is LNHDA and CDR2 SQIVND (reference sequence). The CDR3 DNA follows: TGTGCCAGTGCGATAAACACTGAAGCTTTCTTT. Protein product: CASAINTEAFF.

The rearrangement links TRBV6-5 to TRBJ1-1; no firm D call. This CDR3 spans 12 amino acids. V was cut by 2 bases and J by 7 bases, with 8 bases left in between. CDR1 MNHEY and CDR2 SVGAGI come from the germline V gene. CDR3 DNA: TGTGCCAGCAGTTACATCTGGGGTGAAGCTTTCTTT. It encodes CASSYIWGEAFF.

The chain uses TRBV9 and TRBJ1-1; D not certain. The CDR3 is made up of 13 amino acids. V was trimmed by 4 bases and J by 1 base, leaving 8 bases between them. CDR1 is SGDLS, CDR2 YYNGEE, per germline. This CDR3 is CASSPQPNTEAFF. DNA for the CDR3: TGTGCCAGCAGCCCTCAGCCGAACACTGAAGCTTTCTTT. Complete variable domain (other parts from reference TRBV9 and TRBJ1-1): DSGVTQTPKHLITATGQRVTLRCSPRSGDLSVYWYQQSLDQGLQFLIQYYNGEERAKGNILERFSAQQFPDLHSELNLSSLELGDSALYFCASSPQPNTEAFFGQGTRLTVV.

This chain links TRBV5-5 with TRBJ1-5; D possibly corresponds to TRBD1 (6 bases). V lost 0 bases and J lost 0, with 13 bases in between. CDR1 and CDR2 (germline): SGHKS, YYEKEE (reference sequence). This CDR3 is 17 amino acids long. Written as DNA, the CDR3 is TGTGCCAGCAGCTTGGCCACAGGGTCGTATAGCAATCAGCCCCAGCATTTT. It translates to CASSLATGSYSNQPQHF.

DNA of the CDR3: TGTGCCAGCAGCGCAGAGGCCAGCGTGAACTATGGCTACACCTTC. It encodes CASSAEASVNYGYTF. This sequence joins TRBV9 and TRBJ1-2; D is ambiguous. V was pared by 3 bases and J by 2 bases, with 14 bases between. Germline CDR1 and CDR2: SGDLS and YYNGEE. The CDR3 length is 15 residues. Filled out from reference TRBV9 and TRBJ1-2, the complete variable domain reads DSGVTQTPKHLITATGQRVTLRCSPRSGDLSVYWYQQSLDQGLQFLIQYYNGEERAKGNILERFSAQQFPDLHSELNLSSLELGDSALYFCASSAEASVNYGYTFGSGTRLTVV.

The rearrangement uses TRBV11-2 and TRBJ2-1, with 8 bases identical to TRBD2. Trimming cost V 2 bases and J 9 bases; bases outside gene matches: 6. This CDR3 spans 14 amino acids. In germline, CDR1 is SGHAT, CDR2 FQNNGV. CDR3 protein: CASSLSGTRIEQFF. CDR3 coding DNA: TGTGCCAGCAGCTTAAGCGGGACTAGGATTGAGCAGTTCTTC.

CDR3 in DNA: TGTGCCATCAGTGAGCTCCTTGGCTACACCTTC. Its translation is CAISELLGYTF. This chain links TRBV10-3 with TRBJ1-2; D not certain. From germline, CDR1 is ENHRY and CDR2 SYGVKD. V was pared by 2 bases and J by 7 bases, with 5 bases between. The CDR3 extends over 11 amino acids.

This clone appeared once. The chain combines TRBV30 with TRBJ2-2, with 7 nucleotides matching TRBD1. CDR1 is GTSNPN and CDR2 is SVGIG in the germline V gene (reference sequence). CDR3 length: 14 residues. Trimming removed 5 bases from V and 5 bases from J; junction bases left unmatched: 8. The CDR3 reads CAWSRQGVTGELFF. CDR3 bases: TGTGCCTGGTCCCGACAGGGCGTAACCGGGGAGCTGTTTTTT. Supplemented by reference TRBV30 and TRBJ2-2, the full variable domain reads SQTIHQWPATLVQPVGSPLSLECTVEGTSNPNLYWYRQAAGRGLQLLFYSVGIGQISSEVPQNLSASRPQDRQFILSSKKLLLSDSGFYLCAWSRQGVTGELFFGEGSRLTVL.

CDR3 protein: CASSQVPLNTEAFF. Here the CDR3 DNA reads TGTGCCAGCAGCCAAGTACCACTCAACACTGAAGCTTTCTTT. This sequence joins TRBV14 and TRBJ1-1, with D unclear. The V gene's germline CDR1 is SGHDN and CDR2 FVKESK. V gave up 1 base and J gave up 2 bases, with 8 bases separating them. This CDR3 contains 14 residues.

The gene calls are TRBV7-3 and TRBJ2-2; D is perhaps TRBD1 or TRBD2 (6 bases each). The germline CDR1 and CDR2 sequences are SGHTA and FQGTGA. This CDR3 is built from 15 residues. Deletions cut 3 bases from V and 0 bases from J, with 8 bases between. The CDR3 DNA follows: TGTGCCAGCAGCTTTCGGGGGCCGAACACCGGGGAGCTGTTTTTT. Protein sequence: CASSFRGPNTGELFF. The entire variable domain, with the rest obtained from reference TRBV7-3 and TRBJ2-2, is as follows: GAGVSQTPSNKVTEKGKYVELRCDPISGHTALYWYRQSLGQGPEFLIYFQGTGAADDSGLPNDRFFAVRPEGSVSTLKIQRTERGDSAVYLCASSFRGPNTGELFFGEGSRLTVL.

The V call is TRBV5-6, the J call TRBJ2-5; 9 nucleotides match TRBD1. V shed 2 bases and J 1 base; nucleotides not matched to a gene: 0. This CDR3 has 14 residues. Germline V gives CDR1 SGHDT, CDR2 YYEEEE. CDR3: CASSLQGAQETQYF. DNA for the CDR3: TGTGCCAGCAGCTTACAGGGGGCCCAAGAGACCCAGTACTTC.

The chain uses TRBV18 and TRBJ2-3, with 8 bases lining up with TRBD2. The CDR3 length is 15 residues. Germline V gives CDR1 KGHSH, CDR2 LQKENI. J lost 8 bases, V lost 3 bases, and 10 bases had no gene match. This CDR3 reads CASSPGASGRGTQYF. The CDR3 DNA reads TGTGCCAGCTCACCTGGGGCTAGCGGGCGAGGTACGCAGTATTTT.

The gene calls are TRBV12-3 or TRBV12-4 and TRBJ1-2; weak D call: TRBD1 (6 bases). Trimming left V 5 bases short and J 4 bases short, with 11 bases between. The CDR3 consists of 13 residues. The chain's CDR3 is CASSPRGSYGYTF. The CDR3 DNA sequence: TGTGCCAGCAGTCCCAGGGGTTCCTATGGCTACACCTTC.

CDR3 sequence reads: CASSERNEQFF. Here the CDR3 DNA reads TGTGCCAGCAGTGAACGTAATGAGCAGTTCTTC. The V call is TRBV2, the J call TRBJ2-1; D is unclear. Trimming pared 2 bases from V and 7 bases from J, leaving 3 bases between. Germline assignment: CDR1 SNHLY and CDR2 FYNNEI. This CDR3 has 11 residues.

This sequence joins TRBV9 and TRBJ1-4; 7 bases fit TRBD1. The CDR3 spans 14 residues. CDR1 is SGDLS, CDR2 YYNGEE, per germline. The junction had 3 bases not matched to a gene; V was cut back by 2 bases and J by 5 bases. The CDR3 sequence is CASSVSRGNEKLFF. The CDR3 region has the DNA TGTGCCAGCAGCGTTTCCAGGGGGAATGAAAAACTGTTTTTT.

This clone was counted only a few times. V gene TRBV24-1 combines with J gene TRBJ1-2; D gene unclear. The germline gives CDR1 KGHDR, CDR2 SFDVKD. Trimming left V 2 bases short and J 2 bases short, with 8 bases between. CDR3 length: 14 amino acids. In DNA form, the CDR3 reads TGTGCCACCAGTGATTCGGGTCAAAACTATGGCTACACCTTC. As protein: CATSDSGQNYGYTF.